These T cell receptor beta chains were read from a single sample in a study of shared clonotypes between healthy human individuals. Sequenced by immunoSEQ multiplex PCR; TCRdb stores in-frame clones only, minus some. The sample includes fewer than 1.8 million clones, approximately 98.5% of them seen just once. Input material: naive CD4+ T cells sorted from blood. These receptors all stem from a man aged 25-45 years in good health. Both conserved end residues are part of each CDR3. The order of the fields is V gene, J gene, clone size, D gene, CDR3 protein, CDR3 DNA. A D gene is named only where the DNA matches it firmly. A row's size may be missing; if present it is once, few, many or a size class.

TRBV29-1,TRBJ2-1,.,.,CSARSRLTYNEQFF,TGCAGCGCACGAAGCCGGCTGACCTACAATGAGCAGTTCTTC
TRBV7-7,TRBJ2-7,.,.,CASSSEATPKLGEQYF,TGTGCTAGCAGCTCGGAGGCTACACCCAAGTTGGGCGAGCAGTACTTC
TRBV7-9,TRBJ1-4,.,TRBD1,CASSISRGSATNEKLFF,TGTGCCAGCAGCATATCCAGGGGGTCTGCAACTAATGAAAAACTGTTTTTT
TRBV4-3,TRBJ2-2,once,TRBD1,CASSRRQGSYTGELFF,TGCGCCAGCAGCCGTAGACAGGGTTCGTACACCGGGGAGCTGTTTTTT
TRBV5-4,TRBJ1-2,.,.,CASSVQGPTHGYTF,TGTGCCAGCAGCGTCCAAGGACCTACTCATGGCTACACCTTC
TRBV4-3,TRBJ2-2,.,.,CASSQVAYTGELFF,TGCGCCAGCAGCCAAGTTGCATACACCGGGGAGCTGTTTTTT
TRBV21-1,TRBJ2-7,.,.,CASFVVGFHEQYF,TGTGCCAGCTTTGTGGTAGGGTTCCACGAGCAGTACTTC
TRBV18,TRBJ2-6,.,.,CASSPPTGANVLTF,TGTGCCAGCTCACCACCCACTGGGGCCAACGTCCTGACTTTC
TRBV6-6,TRBJ2-5,.,.,CASSPGTTQYF,TGTGCCAGCAGCCCGGGCACCACCCAGTACTTC
TRBV5-1,TRBJ2-5,.,.,CASSLTSGQETQYF,TGCGCCAGCAGCTTGACCAGTGGGCAAGAGACCCAGTACTTC
TRBV27,TRBJ2-1,.,.,CASRERQVHNEQFF,TGTGCCAGCAGAGAGAGACAGGTACACAATGAGCAGTTCTTC
TRBV29-1,TRBJ2-1,.,.,CSVGLGYNEQFF,TGCAGCGTCGGCCTAGGCTACAATGAGCAGTTCTTC
TRBV2,TRBJ1-2,.,TRBD1,CASRETGVYTF,TGTGCCAGTCGAGAAACAGGGGTCTACACCTTC
TRBV6-5,TRBJ1-4,.,TRBD1,CASSPSTGRKEKLFF,TGTGCCAGCAGTCCTTCGACAGGGAGGAAGGAAAAACTGTTTTTT
TRBV28,TRBJ2-4,.,TRBD1,CASSPYFLRGTPINIQYF,TGTGCCAGCAGCCCCTATTTCCTCAGGGGGACCCCGATTAACATTCAGTACTTC
TRBV27,TRBJ2-1,.,.,CASSPTTRVPYNEQFF,TGTGCCAGCAGTCCCACGACAAGGGTGCCTTACAATGAGCAGTTCTTC
TRBV29-1,TRBJ2-7,.,.,CSVAQRQVLYEQYF,TGCAGCGTTGCTCAACGACAGGTTTTATATGAGCAGTACTTC
TRBV7-8,TRBJ2-2,.,.,CASSLAGWSAGELFF,TGTGCCAGCAGCTTAGCGGGCTGGAGTGCCGGGGAGCTGTTTTTT
TRBV5-1,TRBJ2-3,.,TRBD2,CASSLSASGFLGDTQYF,TGCGCCAGCAGCTTAAGTGCTAGCGGGTTTTTGGGAGATACGCAGTATTTT
TRBV5-1,TRBJ1-1,.,.,CASSGDRRNTEAFF,TGCGCCAGCAGCGGTGACAGGAGGAACACTGAAGCTTTCTTT
TRBV2,TRBJ2-7,once,.,CASSVERGSYEQYF,TGTGCCAGCAGTGTCGAGAGAGGCTCCTACGAGCAGTACTTC
TRBV5-1,TRBJ2-3,.,.,CASSLGASGRTDTQYF,TGCGCCAGCAGCTTGGGTGCGAGCGGACGCACAGATACGCAGTATTTT
TRBV5-1,TRBJ2-2,.,TRBD2,CASSFTGTMNTGELFF,TGCGCCAGCAGCTTTACCGGGACTATGAACACCGGGGAGCTGTTTTTT
TRBV27,TRBJ2-3,.,.,CASSLIGGRDTQYF,TGTGCCAGCAGTTTGATTGGGGGTAGGGATACGCAGTATTTT
TRBV11-2,TRBJ2-7,.,TRBD1,CASSRQGYEQYF,TGTGCCAGCAGTCGACAGGGCTACGAGCAGTACTTC
TRBV19,TRBJ1-5,.,.,CASSLSLPNQPQHF,TGTGCCAGTAGTCTGAGCTTACCGAATCAGCCCCAGCATTTT
TRBV6-4,TRBJ1-1,.,.,CASSRQMNTEAFF,TGTGCCAGCAGTAGACAGATGAACACTGAAGCTTTCTTT
TRBV7-9,TRBJ2-1,.,.,CASSFPTFRDFYNEQFF,TGTGCCAGCAGCTTCCCCACGTTCCGGGACTTCTACAATGAGCAGTTCTTC
TRBV6-1,TRBJ1-5,.,.,CASSGFGVNQPQHF,TGTGCCAGCAGTGGATTCGGAGTCAATCAGCCCCAGCATTTT
TRBV5-1,TRBJ2-3,.,TRBD2,CASSAGLAFSTDTQYF,TGCGCCAGCAGCGCCGGACTAGCGTTTAGCACAGATACGCAGTATTTT
TRBV18,TRBJ1-2,.,.,CASSPETSYGYTF,TGTGCCAGCTCACCAGAGACGTCCTATGGCTACACCTTC
TRBV7-6,TRBJ1-2,.,.,CASSLRSRGDGYTF,TGTGCCAGCAGCTTAAGGTCCAGGGGAGATGGCTACACCTTC
TRBV6-5,TRBJ2-7,.,TRBD1,CASSYRDRRHEQYF,TGTGCCAGCAGTTACCGGGACAGGAGGCACGAGCAGTACTTC
TRBV2,TRBJ1-3,.,TRBD1,CASSPGQGISNTIYF,TGTGCCAGCAGTCCGGGACAGGGTATTTCTAACACCATATATTTT
TRBV6-5,TRBJ1-2,.,.,CASGRRSGEGYTF,TGTGCCAGCGGGCGGAGGTCAGGGGAAGGCTACACCTTC
TRBV11-2,TRBJ1-1,.,TRBD1,CASSFQGAINTEAFF,TGTGCCAGCAGCTTTCAGGGGGCTATTAACACTGAAGCTTTCTTT
TRBV4-1,TRBJ2-7,.,.,CASSQVPAGPSGEQYF,TGCGCCAGCAGCCAAGTTCCGGCGGGTCCATCGGGGGAGCAGTACTTC
TRBV5-1,TRBJ1-2,once,.,CASSLASGTHGYTF,TGCGCCAGCAGCTTGGCCTCAGGGACCCATGGCTACACCTTC
TRBV6-1,TRBJ2-7,.,.,CASSDHRSRFSYEQYF,TGTGCCAGCAGTGATCATAGGTCCAGGTTTAGTTACGAGCAGTACTTC
TRBV28,TRBJ2-2,once,TRBD1,CASRTTGANTGELFF,TGTGCCAGCAGGACAACAGGGGCTAACACCGGGGAGCTGTTTTTT
TRBV2,TRBJ2-5,.,TRBD2,CASSGLAGVQETQYF,TGTGCCAGCAGTGGGCTAGCGGGAGTGCAGGAGACCCAGTACTTC
TRBV2,TRBJ2-7,.,.,CASGIDRFAYEQYF,TGTGCCAGCGGAATCGACAGGTTCGCCTACGAGCAGTACTTC
TRBV28,TRBJ2-1,.,TRBD2,CASRRTSGRNEQFF,TGTGCCAGCAGAAGGACTAGCGGGAGGAATGAGCAGTTCTTC
TRBV9,TRBJ1-2,.,.,CASSVATAGEGDGYTF,TGTGCCAGCAGCGTAGCAACGGCAGGGGAAGGGGATGGCTACACCTTC
TRBV18,TRBJ1-5,.,.,CASSSDKLNQPQHF,TGTGCCAGCTCATCCGACAAACTCAATCAGCCCCAGCATTTT
TRBV19,TRBJ2-7,.,TRBD1,CASSKAGGDEQYF,TGTGCCAGTAGTAAAGCAGGGGGCGACGAGCAGTACTTC
TRBV14,TRBJ1-2,.,.,CASSQVAGYGYTF,TGTGCCAGCAGCCAAGTTGCAGGATATGGCTACACCTTC
TRBV28,TRBJ2-7,.,TRBD2,CASSPDGGRQSSYEQYF,TGTGCCAGCAGTCCGGACGGCGGGAGGCAAAGCTCCTACGAGCAGTACTTC
TRBV18,TRBJ2-7,.,.,CASSSKGTVSSYEQYF,TGTGCCAGCTCTTCCAAGGGGACGGTGAGCTCCTACGAGCAGTACTTC
TRBV7-2,TRBJ2-1,.,.,CASSRPPGQYNEQFF,TGTGCCAGCAGCCGTCCACCGGGACAATACAATGAGCAGTTCTTC
TRBV7-9,TRBJ2-5,.,TRBD2,CASSLVGRTSGRGETQYF,TGTGCCAGCAGCTTAGTGGGTCGGACTAGCGGGAGGGGAGAGACCCAGTACTTC
TRBV9,TRBJ2-2,few,.,CASSISPRSFTGELFF,TGTGCCAGCAGCATCAGTCCCCGCTCATTCACCGGGGAGCTGTTTTTT
TRBV7-2,TRBJ2-1,.,.,CASSNASYNEQFF,TGTGCCAGCAGCAACGCCTCCTACAATGAGCAGTTCTTC
TRBV5-6,TRBJ2-4,.,TRBD1,CASSRDSQNIQYF,TGTGCCAGCAGCCGGGACAGTCAAAACATTCAGTACTTC
TRBV9,TRBJ1-1,once,.,CASSTHLIGNTEAFF,TGTGCCAGCAGCACCCACTTGATTGGGAACACTGAAGCTTTCTTT
TRBV5-1,TRBJ2-5,.,TRBD2,CASSLGLAQETQYF,TGCGCCAGCAGCTTGGGACTAGCCCAAGAGACCCAGTACTTC
TRBV29-1,TRBJ2-7,.,TRBD1,CSVETGGRYF,TGCAGCGTTGAAACAGGGGGCCGGTACTTC